Below are 29 T cell receptor beta chains sequenced from a single sample in a study of blood T cell repertoires in COVID-19. The table came from immunoSEQ multiplex PCR; TCRdb's copy has only in-frame clones and leaves some out. This sample has around 360,000 clones, with roughly nine tenths found just once. The sequencing input was PBMCs or T cells enriched from blood (not recorded which). All receptors derive from a woman in her 30s who had recovered from COVID-19.

V and J are TRBV18 and TRBJ2-2; D gene unclear. CDR1 and CDR2 (germline): KGHSH, LQKENI. V lost 1 base to trimming and J lost 0 bases, with 6 bases between them. This CDR3 spans 15 amino acids. CDR3 nucleotides: TGTGCCAGCTCACCACGGCCACCGAACACCGGGGAGCTGTTTTTT. Translation gives CASSPRPPNTGELFF.

This clone showed up just once. The V and J genes are TRBV5-1 and TRBJ2-7; D call uncertain. Trimming stripped 0 bases from V and 3 bases from J, with 7 bases between. CDR1 and CDR2 (germline): SGHRS, YFSETQ. The CDR3 contains 13 residues. CDR3 sequence reads: CASSLDGDYEQYF. In DNA, the CDR3 is TGCGCCAGCAGCTTGGACGGAGACTACGAGCAGTACTTC.

This clone appeared a single time. This chain links TRBV14 with TRBJ2-7; tentative D call: TRBD2 (6 bases). The CDR3 has 14 amino acids. CDR1 and CDR2 (germline): SGHDN, FVKESK. With 4 bases removed from V and 2 bases from J, the gap between germline ends came to 12 bases. The CDR3 DNA follows: TGTGCCAGCAGCCCAGGCGGGGAGCCCTACGAGCAGTACTTC. The encoded protein is CASSPGGEPYEQYF.

The chain has TRBV15 and TRBJ2-3; 8 bases map to TRBD1. CDR1 LNHNV and CDR2 YYDKDF come from the germline V gene (reference sequence). The CDR3 sequence is 15 residues long. The ends lost 2 bases at V and 0 bases at J; junction bases unmatched: 1. CDR3 residues: CATSRQGASTDTQYF. The CDR3 DNA reads as TGTGCCACCAGCAGACAGGGGGCAAGCACAGATACGCAGTATTTT. Together with reference TRBV15 and TRBJ2-3, the CDR3 gives the full variable domain: DAMVIQNPRYQVTQFGKPVTLSCSQTLNHNVMYWYQQKSSQAPKLLFHYYDKDFNNEADTPDNFQSRRPNTSFCFLDIRSPGLGDTAMYLCATSRQGASTDTQYFGPGTRLTVL.

This clone occurred once. This rearrangement joins TRBV27 to TRBJ2-1; maybe TRBD2 (6 bases). The CDR3 runs to 13 residues. Germline-derived CDR1 and CDR2 are MNHEY and SMNVEV (reference sequence). V lost 10 bases, J lost 7 bases, and 17 bases lay in between. The CDR3 spells CATATGARNEQFF. CDR3 in DNA: TGTGCCACCGCGACGGGAGCCAGGAATGAGCAGTTCTTC.

This chain links TRBV19 with TRBJ2-3, with a tentative D call TRBD1 (6 bases). The V end lost 6 bases, the J end lost 0 bases, and 13 bases lay between the germline ends. This CDR3 has 15 residues. Germline V gene data show CDR1 as LNHDA and CDR2 as SQIVND (reference sequence). CDR3: CASRTQGYSTDTQYF. The CDR3 DNA is TGTGCCAGTAGAACACAGGGATATAGCACAGATACGCAGTATTTT. The complete variable domain, with remaining parts taken from reference TRBV19 and TRBJ2-3, reads DGGITQSPKYLFRKEGQNVTLSCEQNLNHDAMYWYRQDPGQGLRLIYYSQIVNDFQKGDIAEGYSVSREKKESFPLTVTSAQKNPTAFYLCASRTQGYSTDTQYFGPGTRLTVL.

The rearrangement links TRBV28 to TRBJ2-7; D call uncertain. With 4 bases removed from V and 7 bases from J, the gap between germline ends came to 14 bases. Germline values: CDR1 MDHEN, CDR2 SYDVKM. The CDR3 consists of 13 residues. The CDR3 sequence: CASSSHTAGEQYF. CDR3 DNA sequence: TGTGCCAGCAGTTCCCATACCGCAGGAGAGCAGTACTTC.

This clone showed up just once. The CDR3 nucleotides read TGTGCCAGCAGCTTAGGTCTAGGTAGTTACAATGAGCAGTTCTTC. Translated, it gives CASSLGLGSYNEQFF. V is TRBV7-2 and J is TRBJ2-1, with D hard to call. This CDR3 region has 15 residues. Germline V gene lookup returns CDR1 SGHTA and CDR2 FQGNSA. Trimming took 1 base from V and 4 from J, leaving 11 bases between them.

The V and J genes are TRBV2 and TRBJ2-3, with a weak D call TRBD2 (5 bases). The CDR3 consists of 15 residues. V was cut by 4 bases and J by 0 bases, with 11 bases left in between. Germline assignment: CDR1 SNHLY and CDR2 FYNNEI. The chain's CDR3 is CASSAEGGSTDTQYF. In DNA, the CDR3 is TGTGCCAGCAGTGCCGAAGGCGGGAGCACAGATACGCAGTATTTT.

This chain uses TRBV28 with TRBJ2-3, with D possibly TRBD2 on 6 matching bases. CDR3 length: 14 residues. Germline loops: CDR1 MDHEN, CDR2 SYDVKM. Trimming stripped 6 bases from V and 2 bases from J, with 12 bases between. The CDR3 protein is CASRLGLSTDTQYF. DNA of the CDR3: TGTGCCAGCAGGCTGGGACTCTCCACAGATACGCAGTATTTT.

The V and J genes are TRBV19 and TRBJ2-7; 9 bases are shared with TRBD1. Germline loops: CDR1 LNHDA, CDR2 SQIVND (reference sequence). Trimming at V came to 5 bases and at J to 0 bases, leaving 8 bases not matched to a gene. The length of the CDR3 is 16 residues. CDR3 in DNA: TGTGCCAGTAGTTCGTCCGGGACAGGGTCCTCCTACGAGCAGTACTTC. It specifies CASSSSGTGSSYEQYF.

The chain couples TRBV7-3 to TRBJ1-2; 9 positions agree with TRBD1. The CDR3 has 13 amino acids. V was pared by 5 bases and J by 8 bases, with 6 bases of the junction left unmatched. The germline V gene has CDR1 SGHTA and CDR2 FQGTGA. CDR3 protein: CASSTRTGVGYTF. In DNA, the CDR3 is TGTGCCAGCAGCACCAGGACAGGGGTCGGCTACACCTTC.

The gene calls are TRBV5-4 and TRBJ2-5; 11 bases agree with TRBD1. The V gene's germline CDR1 is SGHNT and CDR2 YYREEE (reference sequence). The J segment lost 0 bases and the V segment lost 3 bases, leaving 4 bases of the junction unmatched. The CDR3 contains 16 residues. CDR3 in DNA: TGTGCCAGCAGCTCCGGGACAGGGGGAAACCAAGAGACCCAGTACTTC. It codes for CASSSGTGGNQETQYF.

The chain carries TRBV6-5 and TRBJ1-1, with 7 nucleotides matching TRBD1. Germline V gives CDR1 MNHEY, CDR2 SVGAGI. Trimming took 2 bases from V and 4 from J; bases not matched to a gene: 10. CDR3 length: 16 amino acids. CDR3 in amino acids: CASSYGQALGGTEAFF. CDR3 coding DNA: TGTGCCAGCAGTTACGGACAGGCATTGGGTGGCACTGAAGCTTTCTTT.

This chain joins TRBV2 and TRBJ1-3; D may be TRBD1 (5 bases). The length of the CDR3 is 15 residues. V lost 0 bases and J lost 3, with 9 bases in between. The germline gives CDR1 SNHLY, CDR2 FYNNEI. This chain's CDR3 is CASSEARVDGNTIYF. The CDR3, as DNA: TGTGCCAGCAGTGAAGCCAGGGTAGATGGAAACACCATATATTTT.

V and J are TRBV30 and TRBJ1-2; 9 positions agree with TRBD1. CDR3 size: 14 residues. CDR1 and CDR2 from the germline V gene are GTSNPN and SVGIG (reference sequence). Losses at the gene ends were 0 bases for V and 7 bases for J; bases not matched to a gene: 6. As DNA, the CDR3 is TGTGCCTGGAGTGTAGGGACAGGGATGTCTGGCTACACCTTC. Residues: CAWSVGTGMSGYTF. The full variable domain, rest sourced from reference TRBV30 and TRBJ1-2, is SQTIHQWPATLVQPVGSPLSLECTVEGTSNPNLYWYRQAAGRGLQLLFYSVGIGQISSEVPQNLSASRPQDRQFILSSKKLLLSDSGFYLCAWSVGTGMSGYTFGSGTRLTVV.

The chain recombines TRBV4-2 with TRBJ2-5; 12 bases map to TRBD2. CDR3 length: 17 amino acids. Germline V gene data show CDR1 as LGHNA and CDR2 as YNFKEQ. Trimming took 1 base from V and 2 from J; bases not matched to a gene: 5. In nucleotides, the CDR3 is TGTGCCAGCAGCCAAGGGGGCCTAGCGGGAGGGCAAGAGACCCAGTACTTC. This codes for CASSQGGLAGGQETQYF.

The J gene is TRBJ2-7, the V gene TRBV6-5, with 7 bases that match TRBD2. Trimming cost V 6 bases and J 4 bases; bases outside gene matches: 6. There are 13 residues in the CDR3. Germline CDR1 MNHEY, CDR2 SVGAGI. In nucleotides, the CDR3 is TGTGCCAGCAGAAAAGCGGGAACATACGAGCAGTACTTC. Residues: CASRKAGTYEQYF.

This chain links TRBV7-9 with TRBJ2-1; D may be TRBD1 (5 bases). Trimming removed 1 base from V and 10 bases from J, with 11 bases in between. The CDR3 totals 13 residues. Germline V gene data show CDR1 as SEHNR and CDR2 as FQNEAQ (reference sequence). The CDR3 loop is CASSLVPGPEQFF. The CDR3 region has the DNA TGTGCCAGCAGCTTAGTCCCAGGGCCCGAGCAGTTCTTC.

The chain couples TRBV6-1 to TRBJ1-3; D is possibly TRBD1 (5 bases). Germline V CDR1 and CDR2: MNHNS, SASEGT. The ends were cut back, 0 bases at V and 4 bases at J, with 10 bases in the middle. This CDR3 is built from 15 residues. CDR3 loop: CASSEAQGSGNTIYF. The CDR3 DNA is TGTGCCAGCAGTGAAGCGCAGGGTTCGGGAAACACCATATATTTT.

V is TRBV7-8 and J is TRBJ2-1, with D perhaps TRBD1 (5 bases). The CDR3 contains 16 residues. Between the trimmed V and J ends, which lost 7 bases and 0 bases, there was a span of 16 bases. Germline assignment: CDR1 SGHVS and CDR2 FQNEAQ. The CDR3 is CASTPRADISYNEQFF. In nucleotides, the CDR3 is TGTGCCAGCACCCCAAGGGCGGACATCTCCTACAATGAGCAGTTCTTC.

This clone was seen a single time. V is TRBV6-5 and J is TRBJ1-1; a possible D gene is TRBD1 (5 bases). CDR1 and CDR2 from the germline V gene are MNHEY and SVGAGI. Deletions cut 2 bases from V and 3 bases from J, with 10 bases between. The CDR3 sequence is 14 residues long. CDR3 region: CASSYGGTYTEAFF. CDR3 nucleotide sequence: TGTGCCAGCAGTTACGGAGGGACGTACACTGAAGCTTTCTTT.

The chain uses TRBV6-1 and TRBJ1-3, with a tentative D call TRBD1 (5 bases). CDR1 is MNHNS, CDR2 SASEGT, per germline. Trimming took 3 bases from V and 5 from J, leaving 11 bases between them. CDR3 size: 14 residues. The CDR3 loop is CASSEMGLRNTIYF. The CDR3 DNA reads TGTGCCAGCAGTGAGATGGGGCTTCGAAACACCATATATTTT.

This clone is a singleton in its sample. V usage is TRBV27 and J usage is TRBJ2-2, with TRBD1 identical over 8 bases. CDR1 is MNHEY, CDR2 SMNVEV, per germline (reference sequence). The V and J ends lost 5 bases and 2 bases, in that order; junction bases with no gene match: 7. This CDR3 comprises 16 residues. CDR3 nucleotides: TGTGCCAGCAGTCCGCGGACAGGGCATAACACCGGGGAGCTGTTTTTT. It codes for CASSPRTGHNTGELFF.

The V gene is TRBV3-1 (or the pseudogene TRBV3-2), the J gene TRBJ1-1; D uncertain. The CDR3 has 13 residues. Trimming left V 2 bases short and J 5 bases short, with 9 bases between. Germline lookup yields CDR1 LGHDT and CDR2 YNNKEL (reference sequence). CDR3: CASSQRSGTEAFF. The CDR3 DNA follows: TGTGCCAGCAGCCAACGGAGTGGGACTGAAGCTTTCTTT.

This chain joins TRBV3-1 (or the pseudogene TRBV3-2) and TRBJ1-4; D gene uncertain. Per the germline V gene, CDR1 is LGHDT and CDR2 is YNNKEL (reference sequence). The CDR3 is made up of 15 amino acids. V lost 4 bases, J lost 0 bases, and 9 bases lay in between. This CDR3 reads CASSRSGATNEKLFF. The CDR3 DNA reads TGTGCCAGCAGCCGCAGCGGGGCAACTAATGAAAAACTGTTTTTT.

The chain links TRBV15 to TRBJ2-7; D possibly corresponds to TRBD1 (6 bases). Germline values: CDR1 LNHNV, CDR2 YYDKDF (reference sequence). The CDR3 totals 14 residues. V was cut by 1 base and J by 2 bases, with 9 bases left in between. The CDR3 reads CATSRASGAYEQYF. Written as DNA, the CDR3 is TGTGCCACCAGCAGAGCCTCAGGGGCCTACGAGCAGTACTTC. Variable domain in full (rest from reference TRBV15 and TRBJ2-7): DAMVIQNPRYQVTQFGKPVTLSCSQTLNHNVMYWYQQKSSQAPKLLFHYYDKDFNNEADTPDNFQSRRPNTSFCFLDIRSPGLGDTAMYLCATSRASGAYEQYFGPGTRLTVT.

CDR3 residues: CAISEPRYNEQFF. The CDR3 nucleotides are TGTGCCATCAGTGAGCCCCGTTACAATGAGCAGTTCTTC. The J gene is TRBJ2-1, the V gene TRBV10-3; D not resolved. The ends were cut back, 2 bases at V and 4 bases at J, with 6 bases in the middle. CDR3 length: 13 residues. Germline CDR1 is ENHRY and CDR2 is SYGVKD.

In this sample, this clone turned up a few times. This sequence joins TRBV28 and TRBJ1-5; the match to TRBD1 covers 10 bases. Germline V gene sequence: CDR1 MDHEN, CDR2 SYDVKM. CDR3 size: 15 residues. J was trimmed by 6 bases and V by 6 bases; bases with no gene match: 8. The CDR3 DNA follows: TGTGCCAGCAGACCAGGGACAGGGGAAACTCAGCCCCAGCATTTT. Its translation is CASRPGTGETQPQHF.